This TCR beta chain was recorded in a study of blood T cell repertoires in COVID-19. The CDR3 loop spans 15 amino acids. CDR1 is LNHDA, CDR2 SQIVND, per germline (reference sequence). J lost 4 bases, V lost 1 base, and 3 bases had no gene match. The assay was immunoSEQ multiplex PCR, and TCRdb's table has in-frame clones only and misses some. The data hold some 97,000 clones, with approximately 90% observed a single time. The chain recombines TRBV19 with TRBJ2-1, with 8 bases that match TRBD1. The sequencing input was peripheral blood. This clonotype was sampled from a man in his forties or fifties with active COVID-19. CDR3 region: CASSIGTGTYNEQFF. In nucleotides, the CDR3 is TGTGCCAGTAGTATAGGGACAGGGACATACAATGAGCAGTTCTTC.